The 11 T cell receptor beta chains given below trace back to one sample, sequenced in a study of post-analysis software for immune sequencing data. Study observations and caveats: Controls had lower frequencies than patients of 4 or 5 TRBV segments, which included TRBV5-6, TRBV5-1 and TRBV20-1.

Antigens for these TCRs are unknown. Unique molecular identifiers had been added to the TCR beta cDNA libraries. MiXCR, run by TCRdb on the PCR reads, gives a single entry per CDR3 protein. This sample has about 260,000 distinct CDR3 sequences; 35% to 40% occur once, and the top ten carry under 5%. Input material: blood. The receptors shown here come from a girl aged 5 to 17 with multiple sclerosis.

This clonotype was counted many times. The rearrangement joins TRBV5-4 to TRBJ2-1, with TRBD2 matching 9 bases. CDR3 length equals 15 residues. In germline, CDR1 is SGHNT, CDR2 YYREEE (reference sequence). Germline trimming cut 0 bases from V and 9 bases from J; bases unmatched to any gene: 7. CDR3 sequence: CASSLVAGAGSEQFF. The CDR3 DNA is TGTGCCAGCAGCTTGGTAGCGGGGGCTGGCAGTGAGCAGTTCTTC.

This clonotype was counted between two and nine times. This rearrangement joins TRBV5-1 to TRBJ1-2, with D tentatively TRBD1 (5 bases). The ends were cut back, 6 bases at V and 4 bases at J, with 16 bases in the middle. In germline, CDR1 is SGHRS, CDR2 YFSETQ. The CDR3 is made up of 14 amino acids. In DNA, the CDR3 is TGCGCCAGCACCCCTGAGGGGAAGACCTATGGCTACACCTTC. Translation gives CASTPEGKTYGYTF.

This clonotype was seen at least ten times. The chain combines TRBV7-9 with TRBJ1-2; no firm D call. The germline V gene encodes CDR1 SEHNR and CDR2 FQNEAQ (reference sequence). Between the trimmed V and J ends, which lost 5 bases and 1 base, there was a span of 8 bases. The CDR3 spans 13 residues. The CDR3 is CASSPYSNYGYTF. CDR3 bases: TGTGCCAGCAGCCCATACAGTAACTATGGCTACACCTTC.

V is TRBV7-2 and J is TRBJ2-7; the match to TRBD2 covers 7 bases. Looked up from germline, CDR1 is SGHTA and CDR2 is FQGNSA. With 3 bases clipped from V and 3 bases from J, the junction kept 8 bases outside the gene matches. The CDR3 runs 15 residues. The CDR3 sequence: CASSLSGTIDYEQYF. Here the CDR3 DNA reads TGTGCCAGCAGCTTGTCAGGGACTATAGACTACGAGCAGTACTTC.

V and J are TRBV7-2 and TRBJ2-2, with D hard to call. The germline CDR1 and CDR2 sequences are SGHTA and FQGNSA. This CDR3 region has 14 residues. V was shortened by 2 bases and J by 4 bases, with 8 bases between the two germline ends. As DNA, the CDR3 is TGTGCCAGCAGCTTACTGAGGAGCACCGGGGAGCTGTTTTTT. The encoded protein is CASSLLRSTGELFF.

There are many counts of this clonotype. This chain uses TRBV20-1 with TRBJ1-5, with 7 nucleotides matching TRBD1. J was trimmed by 6 bases and V by 3 bases; bases with no gene match: 14. This CDR3 is 16 amino acids long. Germline V gene lookup returns CDR1 DFQATT and CDR2 SNEGSKA (reference sequence). CDR3 sequence reads: CSASGLATGSFQPQHF. The DNA for the CDR3 is TGCAGTGCTAGTGGTCTTGCGACAGGGAGCTTTCAGCCCCAGCATTTT.

This clonotype was recorded many times. V is TRBV6-2 or TRBV6-3 and J is TRBJ1-5; D remains ambiguous. The length of the CDR3 is 17 residues. The ends were cut back, 4 bases at V and 3 bases at J, with 19 bases in the middle. Germline V gene data show CDR1 as MNHEY and CDR2 as SVGEGT. CDR3: CASSSSLKEFLNQPQHF. CDR3 in DNA: TGTGCCAGCAGTTCGAGTCTAAAAGAGTTCCTCAATCAGCCCCAGCATTTT.

This clonotype was counted between two and nine times. A much larger clone lies one base from this, so it may be a read error. V usage is TRBV6-5 and J usage is TRBJ2-3; 9 bases are shared with TRBD1. J was trimmed by 2 bases and V by 6 bases; bases with no gene match: 9. This CDR3 has 16 amino acids. The V gene's germline CDR1 is MNHEY and CDR2 SVGAGI. CDR3 DNA sequence: TGTGCCAGCAGGCCGGACAGGGGTATTCCCACAGATACGCAGTATTTT. Protein: CASRPDRGIPTDTQYF.

There are many counts of this clonotype. The V call is TRBV5-1, the J call TRBJ2-3, with D tentatively TRBD1 (5 bases). Germline CDR1 is SGHRS and CDR2 is YFSETQ. V gave up 0 bases and J gave up 5 bases, with 7 bases separating them. The CDR3 extends over 13 amino acids. The CDR3 DNA is TGCGCCAGCAGCTTGGTTAGGGGAGATACGCAGTATTTT. It specifies CASSLVRGDTQYF.

In this sample, this clonotype turned up once. This chain links TRBV4-1 with TRBJ2-1, with 16 bases fitting TRBD2. V gave up 8 bases and J gave up 7 bases; unmatched junction bases: 14. Germline V gene lookup returns CDR1 MGHRA and CDR2 YSYEKL. CDR3 length: 18 amino acids. The CDR3 spells CASGLGTSGRGIQNEQFF. DNA of the CDR3: TGCGCCAGCGGCCTTGGGACTAGCGGGAGGGGGATCCAAAATGAGCAGTTCTTC.

The rearrangement links TRBV7-6 to TRBJ2-1; D gene ambiguous. The germline V and J ends were trimmed by 5 bases and 8 bases, with 13 bases remaining between them. CDR3 length equals 13 residues. Germline V gene lookup returns CDR1 SGHVS and CDR2 FNYEAQ. The CDR3 loop reads CASSLESTYEQFF. The CDR3 DNA follows: TGTGCCAGCAGCCTCGAATCGACGTATGAGCAGTTCTTC.